The next 8 T cell receptor beta chains were all read from a single sample in a study of blood T cell repertoires in COVID-19. Method: immunoSEQ multiplex PCR; TCRdb's copy keeps in-frame clones and lacks some. The data show some 320,000 clones, 85% to 90% seen once. Material: peripheral blood. The receptors were sampled from a woman in her thirties with COVID-19, enrolled during active disease.

This clone was counted a few times. The chain carries TRBV7-9 and TRBJ2-7; D perhaps matches TRBD2 (5 bases). CDR3 length: 14 amino acids. Germline V CDR1 and CDR2: SEHNR, FQNEAQ (reference sequence). Trimming pared 5 bases from V and 2 bases from J, leaving 13 bases between. In nucleotides, the CDR3 is TGTGCCAGCAGCCCACGGGGTTACGCCTACGAGCAGTACTTC. It yields the protein CASSPRGYAYEQYF.

The rearrangement links TRBV7-9 to TRBJ2-5; D is perhaps TRBD2 (6 bases). V dropped 7 bases and J dropped 5 bases, with 11 bases sitting between them. CDR1 and CDR2 from the germline V gene are SEHNR and FQNEAQ (reference sequence). CDR3 length: 12 amino acids. The DNA for the CDR3 is TGTGCCAGCAACCTTGGAGGGGAGACCCAGTACTTC. It codes for CASNLGGETQYF.

The J gene is TRBJ2-1, the V gene TRBV5-1; 7 bases fit TRBD2. The CDR3 length is 14 residues. V shed 2 bases, J shed 2 bases, and the junction held 1 base outside the gene matches. Per the germline V gene, CDR1 is SGHRS and CDR2 is YFSETQ. The CDR3 region is CASSLGTTYNEQFF. CDR3 DNA: TGCGCCAGCAGCTTAGGGACTACCTACAATGAGCAGTTCTTC.

The chain has TRBV28 and TRBJ1-5; D not certain. Germline assignment: CDR1 MDHEN and CDR2 SYDVKM. Trimming shortened V by 4 bases and J by 3 bases, and 10 bases separated the two germline ends. This CDR3 contains 14 residues. The CDR3 is CASSSTDHNQPQHF. The CDR3 DNA is TGTGCCAGCAGTTCCACAGATCACAATCAGCCCCAGCATTTT.

A single count supports this clone. The CDR3 region is CASSPGDRDDNEQFF. CDR3 coding DNA: TGTGCCAGCAGCCCTGGGGACAGGGATGATAATGAGCAGTTCTTC. This chain uses TRBV4-2 with TRBJ2-1; 9 bases line up with TRBD1. This CDR3 is built from 15 residues. Per germline, CDR1 LGHNA and CDR2 YNFKEQ. V lost 4 bases to trimming and J lost 7 bases; unmatched junction nucleotides: 8.

The rearrangement joins TRBV4-1 to TRBJ2-7, with D perhaps TRBD1 (6 bases). The CDR3 is 14 residues long. Trimming took 4 bases from V and 0 from J, leaving 10 bases between them. Germline CDR1 MGHRA, CDR2 YSYEKL. The CDR3 bases are TGCGCCAGCAGCCGAGGGGACATCTCCTACGAGCAGTACTTC. Protein sequence: CASSRGDISYEQYF.

The chain combines TRBV5-1 with TRBJ2-3; D remains ambiguous. Germline V gene lookup returns CDR1 SGHRS and CDR2 YFSETQ. Trimming removed 4 bases at V and 5 bases at J, with 14 bases between. This CDR3 has 14 residues. CDR3 loop: CASSDGSPGDTQYF. The CDR3 coding sequence is TGCGCCAGCAGCGACGGCTCCCCAGGAGATACGCAGTATTTT.

The chain uses TRBV1 and TRBJ1-2. TRBV1 has pseudogene status. CDR3 length: 13 residues. The CDR3 DNA is TGCACCAGCAGCCGTCGGGGGTACTATGGCTACACCTTC. Translating it yields CTSSRRGYYGYTF.